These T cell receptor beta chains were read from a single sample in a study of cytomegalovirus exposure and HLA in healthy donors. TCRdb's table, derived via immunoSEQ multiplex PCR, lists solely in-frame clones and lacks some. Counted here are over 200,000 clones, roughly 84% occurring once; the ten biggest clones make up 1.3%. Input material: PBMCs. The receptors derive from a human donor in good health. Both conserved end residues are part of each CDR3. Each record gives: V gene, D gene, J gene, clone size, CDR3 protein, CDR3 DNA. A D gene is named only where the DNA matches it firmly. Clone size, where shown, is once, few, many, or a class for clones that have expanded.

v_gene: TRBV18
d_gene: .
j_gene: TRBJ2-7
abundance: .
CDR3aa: CASSPQNFYEQYF
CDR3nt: TGTGCCAGCTCACCACAGAACTTCTACGAGCAGTACTTC

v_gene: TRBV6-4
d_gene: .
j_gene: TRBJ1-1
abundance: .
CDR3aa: CASSVGWNTEAFF
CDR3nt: TGTGCCAGCAGTGTTGGCTGGAACACTGAAGCTTTCTTT

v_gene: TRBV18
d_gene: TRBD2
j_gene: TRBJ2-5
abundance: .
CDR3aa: CASSPPASGIKETQYF
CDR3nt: TGTGCCAGCTCACCTCCGGCTAGCGGGATCAAAGAGACCCAGTACTTC

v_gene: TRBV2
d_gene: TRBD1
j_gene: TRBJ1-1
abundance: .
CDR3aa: CASREGQREAFF
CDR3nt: TGTGCCAGCAGAGAGGGACAGAGAGAAGCTTTCTTT

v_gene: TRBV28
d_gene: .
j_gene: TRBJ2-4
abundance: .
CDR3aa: CASSLVNGLAKNIQYF
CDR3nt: TGTGCCAGCAGTTTAGTCAACGGGTTAGCCAAAAACATTCAGTACTTC

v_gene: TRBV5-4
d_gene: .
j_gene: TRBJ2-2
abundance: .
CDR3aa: CASSLYLPSTGELFF
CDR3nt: TGTGCCAGCAGCTTGTACTTACCTAGCACCGGGGAGCTGTTTTTT

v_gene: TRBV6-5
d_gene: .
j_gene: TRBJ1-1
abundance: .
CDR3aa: CASSYSSREYHTEAFF
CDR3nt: TGTGCCAGCAGTTACTCGAGTCGGGAATACCACACTGAAGCTTTCTTT

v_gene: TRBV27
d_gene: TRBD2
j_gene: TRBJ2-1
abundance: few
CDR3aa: CASSSLGLVGYNEQFF
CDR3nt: TGTGCCAGCAGCAGCCTGGGACTAGTAGGTTACAATGAGCAGTTCTTC

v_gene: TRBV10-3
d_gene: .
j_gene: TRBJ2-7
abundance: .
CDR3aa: CAISEWQGEQYF
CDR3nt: TGTGCCATCAGTGAGTGGCAGGGGGAGCAGTACTTC

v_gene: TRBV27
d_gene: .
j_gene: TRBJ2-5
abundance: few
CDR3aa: CASSSTPRQETQYF
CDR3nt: TGTGCCAGCAGTAGTACTCCACGGCAAGAGACCCAGTACTTC

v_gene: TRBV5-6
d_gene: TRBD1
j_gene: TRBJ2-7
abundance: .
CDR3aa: CASSEMDRGNRREQYF
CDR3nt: TGTGCCAGCAGCGAAATGGACAGGGGAAATCGGCGCGAGCAGTACTTC

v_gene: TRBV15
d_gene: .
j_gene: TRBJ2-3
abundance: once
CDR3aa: CATRTKSTDTQYF
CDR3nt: TGTGCCACCAGAACAAAGAGCACAGATACGCAGTATTTT

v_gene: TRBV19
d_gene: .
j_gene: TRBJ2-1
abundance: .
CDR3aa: CASSPGHLYNEQFF
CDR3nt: TGTGCCAGTAGTCCGGGACACCTCTACAATGAGCAGTTCTTC

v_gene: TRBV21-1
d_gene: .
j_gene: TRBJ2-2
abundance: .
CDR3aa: CASSTTNTGELFF
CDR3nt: TGTGCCAGCAGCACCACGAACACCGGGGAGCTGTTTTTT

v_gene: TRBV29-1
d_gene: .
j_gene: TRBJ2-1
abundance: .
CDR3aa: CSAVELAGEQFF
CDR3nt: TGCAGCGCCGTGGAGCTAGCCGGGGAGCAGTTCTTC

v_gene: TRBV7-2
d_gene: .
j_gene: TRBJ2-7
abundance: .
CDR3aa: CASSEFLDSSLYF
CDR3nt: TGTGCCAGCAGCGAATTTCTGGACAGCTCTCTGTACTTC

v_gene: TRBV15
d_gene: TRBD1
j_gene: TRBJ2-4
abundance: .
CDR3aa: CATSSDRGRHIQYF
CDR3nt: TGTGCCACCAGCAGTGACAGGGGTCGGCACATTCAGTACTTC

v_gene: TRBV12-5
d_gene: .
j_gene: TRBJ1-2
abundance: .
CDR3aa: CASGLVLGGSGGYTF
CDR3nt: TGTGCTAGTGGTTTGGTACTGGGAGGGTCTGGTGGCTACACCTTC

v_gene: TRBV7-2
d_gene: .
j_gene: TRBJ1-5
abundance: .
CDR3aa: CASSLALSNQPQHF
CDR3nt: TGTGCCAGCAGCTTAGCTTTGTCGAATCAGCCCCAGCATTTT

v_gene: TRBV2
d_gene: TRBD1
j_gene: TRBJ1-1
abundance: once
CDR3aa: CASSPGQYTEAFF
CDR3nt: TGTGCCAGCAGTCCGGGACAGTACACTGAAGCTTTCTTT

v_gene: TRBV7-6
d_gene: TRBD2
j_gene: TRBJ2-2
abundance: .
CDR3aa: CASSLEASGSRELFF
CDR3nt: TGTGCCAGCAGCTTAGAGGCTAGCGGGAGCCGGGAGCTGTTTTTT

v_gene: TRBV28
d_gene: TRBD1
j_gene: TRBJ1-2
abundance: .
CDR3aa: CASSFGTGIPMVYGYTF
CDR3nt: TGTGCCAGCAGTTTTGGGACAGGGATCCCGATGGTCTATGGCTACACCTTC

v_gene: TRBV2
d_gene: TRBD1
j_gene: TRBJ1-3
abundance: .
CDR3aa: CASTGTDSSGNTIYF
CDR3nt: TGTGCCAGCACTGGGACAGATAGCTCTGGAAACACCATATATTTT

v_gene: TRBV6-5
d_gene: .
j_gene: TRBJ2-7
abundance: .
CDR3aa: CASRQGPAYEQYF
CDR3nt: TGTGCCAGCAGGCAGGGCCCGGCCTACGAGCAGTACTTC

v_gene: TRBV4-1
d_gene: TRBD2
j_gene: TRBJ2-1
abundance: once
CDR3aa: CASSQDLAGLADKQFF
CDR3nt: TGCGCCAGCAGCCAAGATCTTGCGGGACTAGCGGACAAGCAGTTCTTC

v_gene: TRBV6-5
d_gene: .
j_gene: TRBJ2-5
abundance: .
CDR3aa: CASQKGPIGETQYF
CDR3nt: TGTGCCAGCCAGAAAGGCCCCATCGGGGAGACCCAGTACTTC

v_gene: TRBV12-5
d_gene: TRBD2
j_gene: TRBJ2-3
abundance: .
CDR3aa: CASGIIAGGFGDTQYF
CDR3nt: TGTGCTAGTGGCATAATAGCGGGAGGGTTTGGAGATACGCAGTATTTT

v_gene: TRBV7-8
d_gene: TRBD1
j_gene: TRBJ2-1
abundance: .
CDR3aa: CASSFSLGTGYNEQFF
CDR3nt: TGTGCCAGCAGCTTTAGCCTCGGGACAGGTTACAATGAGCAGTTCTTC

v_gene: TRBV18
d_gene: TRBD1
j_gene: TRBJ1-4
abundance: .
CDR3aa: CASSLGQGGIQKLFF
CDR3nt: TGTGCCAGCTCGCTTGGACAGGGCGGAATCCAAAAACTGTTTTTT

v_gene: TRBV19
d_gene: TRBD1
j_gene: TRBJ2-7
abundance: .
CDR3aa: CASSMGQDFSEQYF
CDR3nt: TGTGCCAGTAGTATGGGACAGGATTTCAGCGAGCAGTACTTC

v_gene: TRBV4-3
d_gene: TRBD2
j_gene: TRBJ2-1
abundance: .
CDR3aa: CASSQVLAGVANEQFF
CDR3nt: TGCGCCAGCAGCCAAGTCCTAGCGGGAGTGGCTAATGAGCAGTTCTTC

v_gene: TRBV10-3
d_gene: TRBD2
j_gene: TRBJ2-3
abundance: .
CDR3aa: CATIPGWDYDTQYF
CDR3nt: TGTGCCACCATCCCCGGATGGGACTATGATACGCAGTATTTT

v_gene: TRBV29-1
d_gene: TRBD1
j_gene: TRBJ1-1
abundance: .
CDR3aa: CSVTGGNTEAFF
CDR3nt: TGCAGCGTGACAGGGGGGAACACTGAAGCTTTCTTT

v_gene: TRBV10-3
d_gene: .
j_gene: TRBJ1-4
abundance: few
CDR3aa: CAISPTDATNEKLFF
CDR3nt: TGTGCCATCAGTCCCACAGATGCAACTAATGAAAAACTGTTTTTT

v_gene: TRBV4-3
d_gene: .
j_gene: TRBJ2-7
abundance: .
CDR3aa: CASSQDGRSSYEQYF
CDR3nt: TGCGCCAGCAGCCAAGATGGTAGGAGCTCCTACGAGCAGTACTTC

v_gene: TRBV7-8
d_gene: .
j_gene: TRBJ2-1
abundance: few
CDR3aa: CASSPGLPQFF
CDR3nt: TGTGCCAGCAGCCCGGGACTTCCTCAGTTCTTC

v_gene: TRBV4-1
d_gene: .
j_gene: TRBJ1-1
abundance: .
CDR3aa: CASTERSSLQTEAFF
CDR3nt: TGCGCCAGCACCGAAAGGAGCAGTCTTCAAACTGAAGCTTTCTTT

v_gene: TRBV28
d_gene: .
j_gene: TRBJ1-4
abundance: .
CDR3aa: CASSFGGGNEKLFF
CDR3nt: TGTGCCAGCAGTTTTGGGGGAGGTAATGAAAAACTGTTTTTT

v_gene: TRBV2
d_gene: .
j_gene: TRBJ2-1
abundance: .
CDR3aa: CASSQGNLNNEQFF
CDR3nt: TGTGCCAGCAGTCAGGGGAACCTTAACAATGAGCAGTTCTTC

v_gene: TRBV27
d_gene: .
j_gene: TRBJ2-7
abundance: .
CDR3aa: CASSLGPLSYF
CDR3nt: TGTGCCAGCAGTTTAGGGCCACTTTCGTACTTC

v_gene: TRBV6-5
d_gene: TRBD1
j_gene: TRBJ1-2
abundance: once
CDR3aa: CASRSRQGLYGYTF
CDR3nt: TGTGCCAGCAGGAGCCGACAGGGACTCTATGGCTACACCTTC

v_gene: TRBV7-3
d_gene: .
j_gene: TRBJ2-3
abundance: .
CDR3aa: CASSLSGVADTQYF
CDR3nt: TGTGCCAGCAGCTTAAGCGGGGTCGCAGATACGCAGTATTTT

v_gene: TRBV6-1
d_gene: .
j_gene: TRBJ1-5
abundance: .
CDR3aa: CASSEAPLRQPQHF
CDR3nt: TGTGCCAGCAGTGAAGCGCCCTTGAGGCAGCCCCAGCATTTT

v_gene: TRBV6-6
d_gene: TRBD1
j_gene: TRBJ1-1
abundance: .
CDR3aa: CASSRDSAEAFF
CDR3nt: TGTGCCAGCAGCCGGGACAGCGCTGAAGCTTTCTTT

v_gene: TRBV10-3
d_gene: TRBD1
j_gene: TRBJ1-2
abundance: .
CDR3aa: CAISVYLDRLQDGYTF
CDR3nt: TGTGCCATCAGTGTCTATCTGGACAGGCTACAGGATGGCTACACCTTC

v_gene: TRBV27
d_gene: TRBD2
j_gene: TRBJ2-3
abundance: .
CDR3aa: CASSLLSGRVVTDTQYF
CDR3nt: TGTGCCAGCAGTCTCCTTAGCGGGAGGGTGGTCACAGATACGCAGTATTTT

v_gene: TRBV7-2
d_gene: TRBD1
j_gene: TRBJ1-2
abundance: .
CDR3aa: CASSPQDRAVFGYTF
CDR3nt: TGTGCCAGCAGTCCCCAGGACAGGGCTGTTTTTGGCTACACCTTC

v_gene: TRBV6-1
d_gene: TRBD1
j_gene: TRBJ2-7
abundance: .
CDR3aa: CATRLRDRSYEQYF
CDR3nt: TGTGCCACCAGGCTCCGGGACAGATCCTACGAGCAGTACTTC

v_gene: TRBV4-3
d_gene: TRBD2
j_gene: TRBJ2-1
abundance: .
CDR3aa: CASSQTSTSGASYNEQFF
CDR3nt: TGCGCCAGCAGCCAAACTTCTACTAGCGGAGCTTCCTACAATGAGCAGTTCTTC

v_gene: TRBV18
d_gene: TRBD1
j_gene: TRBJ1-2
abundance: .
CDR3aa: CASSPPAGGYYGYTF
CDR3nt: TGTGCCAGCTCACCACCGGCAGGGGGATACTATGGCTACACCTTC

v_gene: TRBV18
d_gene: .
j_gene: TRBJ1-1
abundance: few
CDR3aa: CASSPQTDSEAFF
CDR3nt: TGTGCCAGCTCACCCCAGACGGACAGTGAAGCTTTCTTT

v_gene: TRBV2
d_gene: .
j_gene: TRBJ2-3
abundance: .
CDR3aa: CASSRTEIQYF
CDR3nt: TGTGCCAGCAGCCGGACTGAGATCCAGTATTTT

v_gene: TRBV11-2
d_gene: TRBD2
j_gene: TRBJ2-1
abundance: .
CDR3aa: CASWRGTSQEDEQFF
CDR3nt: TGTGCCAGCTGGCGGGGGACTAGTCAAGAGGATGAGCAGTTCTTC

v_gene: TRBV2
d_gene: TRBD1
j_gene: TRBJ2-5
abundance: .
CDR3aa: CASTRGGGQETQYF
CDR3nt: TGTGCCAGCACCAGAGGGGGCGGCCAAGAGACCCAGTACTTC

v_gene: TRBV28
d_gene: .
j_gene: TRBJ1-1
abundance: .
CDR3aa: CASSLNREAFF
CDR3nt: TGTGCCAGCAGTTTAAATCGGGAAGCTTTCTTT

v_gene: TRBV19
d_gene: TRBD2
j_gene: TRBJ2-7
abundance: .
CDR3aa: CASSAGLVGYEQYF
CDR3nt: TGTGCCAGTAGTGCCGGACTAGTGGGGTACGAGCAGTACTTC

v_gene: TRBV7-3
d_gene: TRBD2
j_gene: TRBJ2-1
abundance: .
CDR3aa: CASSPRTRATHNEQFF
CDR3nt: TGTGCCAGCAGCCCGCGGACTAGGGCCACACACAATGAGCAGTTCTTC